The next 20 T cell receptor beta chains were all read from a single sample in a study of control samples from healthy donors and cancer patients. Generated by immunoSEQ multiplex PCR, the TCRdb table keeps only in-frame clones and is missing some. The sample includes 130,000 or so clones, 92% seen only once; the top ten take approximately 2%. The material sequenced was blood. The receptor set was obtained from a woman aged 50 to 65 in good health.

J is TRBJ2-1 and V is TRBV6-5; D unresolved. Between the trimmed V and J ends, which lost 6 bases and 7 bases, there was a span of 10 bases. This CDR3 has 12 residues. Germline-derived CDR1 and CDR2 are MNHEY and SVGAGI. The CDR3 protein is CASSPTRNEQFF. The CDR3 DNA sequence: TGTGCCAGCAGCCCAACAAGGAATGAGCAGTTCTTC.

The chain couples TRBV15 to TRBJ1-1; the match to TRBD1 covers 7 bases. The CDR3 consists of 15 residues. V lost 0 bases to trimming and J lost 4 bases; unmatched junction nucleotides: 5. Per the germline V gene, CDR1 is LNHNV and CDR2 is YYDKDF (reference sequence). DNA for the CDR3: TGTGCCACCAGCAGAGATCTAGGGGGCAGCACTGAAGCTTTCTTT. Protein sequence: CATSRDLGGSTEAFF.

The chain couples TRBV27 to TRBJ2-3; D is uncertain. CDR1 is MNHEY and CDR2 is SMNVEV in the germline V gene (reference sequence). The CDR3 loop spans 13 amino acids. Trimming removed 5 bases from V and 2 bases from J, with 8 bases in between. In DNA form, the CDR3 reads TGTGCCAGCAGTCACTACCTCACAGATACGCAGTATTTT. Its translation is CASSHYLTDTQYF.

V usage is TRBV7-9 and J usage is TRBJ1-2; perhaps TRBD1 as D (5 bases). The V and J ends lost 5 bases and 2 bases respectively, with 12 bases between them. The CDR3 length is 14 residues. Germline CDR1 and CDR2: SEHNR and FQNEAQ (reference sequence). The CDR3 region is CASSPGTENYGYTF. The CDR3 DNA reads TGTGCCAGCAGCCCTGGGACGGAAAACTATGGCTACACCTTC.

V usage is TRBV10-1 and J usage is TRBJ1-2, with D unresolved. The CDR3 is 15 amino acids. Germline CDR1 reads WNHNN; CDR2 reads SYGVQD (reference sequence). Between the trimmed V and J ends, which lost 2 bases and 2 bases, there was a span of 12 bases. The DNA of the CDR3 is TGCGCCAGCAGTGAGGACCCGACTGGGAACTATGGCTACACCTTC. Translated, it gives CASSEDPTGNYGYTF.

The genes are TRBV24-1 and TRBJ2-5, with TRBD1 matching over 9 bases. With V trimmed by 4 bases and J by 2 bases, 4 bases remained unmatched. The CDR3 spans 15 residues. CDR1 is KGHDR, CDR2 SFDVKD, per germline. The CDR3 coding sequence is TGTGCCACCAGTGAGGCCGGGACAGGGCAAGAGACCCAGTACTTC. The encoded protein is CATSEAGTGQETQYF.

The chain is built from TRBV11-2 and TRBJ1-1; the D is unclear. Germline CDR1 SGHAT, CDR2 FQNNGV. The CDR3 spans 12 residues. V lost 6 bases and J lost 0, with 5 bases in between. CDR3 sequence (DNA): TGTGCCAGCAGGCCTCTGAACACTGAAGCTTTCTTT. Translating it yields CASRPLNTEAFF. The full variable domain, its missing parts supplied by reference TRBV11-2 and TRBJ1-1, is EAGVAQSPRYKIIEKRQSVAFWCNPISGHATLYWYQQILGQGPKLLIQFQNNGVVDDSQLPKDRFSAERLKGVDSTLKIQPAKLEDSAVYLCASRPLNTEAFFGQGTRLTVV.

The chain is built from TRBV21-1 and TRBJ1-2; TRBD1 is the table's D call, not checked against the DNA. TRBV21-1 is labeled a pseudogene. The CDR3 totals 14 residues. In nucleotides, the CDR3 is TGTGCCAGCAGCAACGATCCCACAGCCTATGGCTACACCTTC. It yields the protein CASSNDPTAYGYTF.

The chain is built from TRBV27 and TRBJ2-7, with TRBD1 matching over 8 bases. The CDR3 has 13 amino acids. The V and J ends lost 5 bases and 2 bases, in that order; junction bases with no gene match: 2. Germline-derived CDR1 and CDR2 are MNHEY and SMNVEV (reference sequence). In DNA, the CDR3 is TGTGCCAGCAGTACAGGGGGACCCTACGAGCAGTACTTC. Protein product: CASSTGGPYEQYF.

This clone was detected only once. V is TRBV3-1 (or the pseudogene TRBV3-2) and J is TRBJ2-5; 7 bases fit TRBD2. Looked up from germline, CDR1 is LGHDT and CDR2 is YNNKEL (reference sequence). The CDR3 length is 18 residues. The J segment lost 0 bases and the V segment lost 10 bases, leaving 20 bases of the junction unmatched. CDR3 sequence: CATRRAAGDRLYQETQYF. Written as DNA, the CDR3 is TGTGCCACCCGCCGGGCGGCGGGAGACCGATTATACCAAGAGACCCAGTACTTC.

J is TRBJ1-5 and V is TRBV27; D possibly corresponds to TRBD1 (5 bases). The germline V and J ends were trimmed by 3 bases and 7 bases, with 16 bases remaining between them. The CDR3 loop spans 15 amino acids. Germline V gives CDR1 MNHEY, CDR2 SMNVEV (reference sequence). The CDR3: CASSFPGVLGQPQHF. The CDR3 nucleotides read TGTGCCAGCAGTTTCCCGGGGGTGTTGGGACAGCCCCAGCATTTT.

The rearrangement links TRBV9 to TRBJ2-7; 7 bases match TRBD1. The germline CDR1 and CDR2 sequences are SGDLS and YYNGEE. CDR3 length: 14 residues. The trim removed 0 bases at V and 4 bases at J, leaving 4 bases unmatched. DNA for the CDR3: TGTGCCAGCAGCGTAGGGGGCAGGGGGTACGAGCAGTACTTC. This gives the protein CASSVGGRGYEQYF.

The V call is TRBV19, the J call TRBJ2-5; D is possibly TRBD1 (6 bases). CDR1 and CDR2 from the germline V gene are LNHDA and SQIVND (reference sequence). The CDR3 contains 14 residues. V dropped 9 bases and J dropped 4 bases, with 18 bases sitting between them. CDR3 region: CASQDSGRGETQYF. The DNA of the CDR3 is TGTGCCAGCCAGGATAGTGGCAGGGGAGAGACCCAGTACTTC.

The V and J genes are TRBV19 and TRBJ1-1; possibly TRBD1 for D (5 bases). CDR3 length: 15 residues. CDR1 and CDR2 from the germline V gene are LNHDA and SQIVND (reference sequence). Trimming pared 3 bases from V and 0 bases from J, leaving 11 bases between. This CDR3 reads CASSIGGWLNTEAFF. The CDR3 nucleotides are TGTGCCAGTAGTATCGGGGGGTGGCTGAACACTGAAGCTTTCTTT.

V and J are TRBV7-9 and TRBJ2-3; D is unresolved. V was cut by 1 base and J by 1 base, with 9 bases left in between. The CDR3 runs to 15 residues. The germline gives CDR1 SEHNR, CDR2 FQNEAQ (reference sequence). The CDR3 region is CASSLDKGRTDTQYF. CDR3 coding DNA: TGTGCCAGCAGCTTAGATAAGGGCCGCACAGATACGCAGTATTTT.

This sequence joins TRBV10-1 and TRBJ1-5; 7 bases line up with TRBD1. CDR1 and CDR2 (germline): WNHNN, SYGVQD (reference sequence). The V gene end was trimmed by 3 bases and the J gene end by 0 bases; junction bases not matched to a gene: 8. The CDR3 spans 17 residues. CDR3 amino acids: CASSEGKGAISNQPQHF. As DNA, the CDR3 is TGCGCCAGCAGTGAAGGGAAGGGGGCGATTAGCAATCAGCCCCAGCATTTT.

This chain uses TRBV7-9 with TRBJ1-4; D ambiguous. This CDR3 is 14 amino acids long. Trimming shortened V by 1 base and J by 3 bases, and 6 bases separated the two germline ends. The germline gives CDR1 SEHNR, CDR2 FQNEAQ (reference sequence). CDR3 loop: CASSLVRANEKLFF. CDR3 DNA: TGTGCCAGCAGCTTAGTTCGGGCTAATGAAAAACTGTTTTTT.

V and J are TRBV7-2 and TRBJ1-2; tentatively, D is TRBD1 (6 bases). Germline CDR1 and CDR2: SGHTA and FQGNSA. Trimming removed 2 bases at V and 7 bases at J, with 11 bases between. The CDR3 spans 13 residues. As DNA, the CDR3 is TGTGCCAGCAGCTTACAGGGGCCGGGTGGCTACACCTTC. Translation gives CASSLQGPGGYTF.

The genes are TRBV28 and TRBJ2-3, with D tentatively TRBD2 (6 bases). CDR1 is MDHEN, CDR2 SYDVKM, per germline. V lost 2 bases and J lost 1, with 10 bases in between. The CDR3 consists of 15 residues. CDR3 sequence reads: CASSLVAEGTDTQYF. Here the CDR3 DNA reads TGTGCCAGCAGTTTAGTAGCGGAAGGCACAGATACGCAGTATTTT.

The CDR3 protein is CASSTWGTGELFF. CDR3 bases: TGTGCCAGTAGTACCTGGGGCACCGGGGAGCTGTTTTTT. The rearrangement links TRBV19 to TRBJ2-2; D uncertain. CDR3 length: 13 residues. Germline CDR1 is LNHDA and CDR2 is SQIVND (reference sequence). V shed 4 bases and J shed 4 bases, with 7 bases lying between them.